This T cell receptor (beta chain) was recovered during a study of T cell repertoires in cytomegalovirus infection. Turning to the study itself: A matching HLA type, together with CMV infection, was signaled by public TCR beta signatures.

CDR3 length: 14 amino acids. The germline gives CDR1 SGHRS, CDR2 YFSETQ. V was cut by 1 base and J by 0 bases, with 8 bases left in between. This clonotype was observed many times. TCRdb called the reads again in MiXCR, with one record for every CDR3 protein. The profile shows around 450,000 distinct CDR3 sequences, around 10% of them singletons. The rearrangement links TRBV5-1 to TRBJ2-7; the D is unclear. Sequenced input: PBMCs. The clonotype originates from a human donor in good health (CMV status not recorded). Some clones in this sample may be carry-over from other donors' samples. In nucleotides, the CDR3 is TGCGCCAGCAGCTTGCGGCAGGCCTCCTACGAGCAGTACTTC. Residues: CASSLRQASYEQYF.